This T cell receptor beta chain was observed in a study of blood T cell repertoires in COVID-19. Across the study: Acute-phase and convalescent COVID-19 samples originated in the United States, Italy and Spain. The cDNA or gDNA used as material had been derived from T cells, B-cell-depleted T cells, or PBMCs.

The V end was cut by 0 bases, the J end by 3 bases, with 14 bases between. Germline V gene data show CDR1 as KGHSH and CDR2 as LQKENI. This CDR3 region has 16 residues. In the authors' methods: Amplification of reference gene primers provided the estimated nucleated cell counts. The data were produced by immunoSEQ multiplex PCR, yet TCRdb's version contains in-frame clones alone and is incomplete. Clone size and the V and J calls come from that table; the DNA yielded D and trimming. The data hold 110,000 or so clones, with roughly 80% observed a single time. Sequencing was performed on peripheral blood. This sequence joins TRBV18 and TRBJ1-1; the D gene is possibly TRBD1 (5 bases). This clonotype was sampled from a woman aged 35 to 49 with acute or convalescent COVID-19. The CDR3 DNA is TGTGCCAGCTCACCACCGGCAGGGCGGAAAGACACTGAAGCTTTCTTT. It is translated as CASSPPAGRKDTEAFF.